Below, 24 T cell receptor beta chains from the same sample are listed, as sequenced in a study of graft-versus-host responses after intestinal transplantation. Method: immunoSEQ multiplex PCR; TCRdb's copy keeps in-frame clones and lacks some. The sample holds 70,000 or so clones; 84% are singletons and the top ten take less than 0.45%. Their recognized antigens are unknown. The sequenced sample was unstimulated CD4+ T cells sorted from spleen or lymph node cells, obtained before transplant. The receptors were gathered from a human donor who was the organ donor for an intestinal transplant.

V gene TRBV7-2 combines with J gene TRBJ1-2, with D possibly being TRBD1 (6 bases). V lost 5 bases, J lost 5 bases, and 9 bases lay in between. Germline V CDR1 and CDR2: SGHTA, FQGNSA. This CDR3 is 12 amino acids long. The CDR3 loop is CASSTGQYGYTF. DNA for the CDR3: TGTGCCAGCAGCACGGGACAATATGGCTACACCTTC.

This chain joins TRBV29-1 and TRBJ2-5; 8 bases map to TRBD2. Trimming at V came to 7 bases and at J to 1 base, leaving 8 bases not matched to a gene. The CDR3 has 14 residues. CDR1 SQVTM and CDR2 ANQGSEA come from the germline V gene. The CDR3 protein is CSAPGGGTQETQYF. The DNA of the CDR3 is TGCAGCGCACCCGGGGGGGGGACCCAAGAGACCCAGTACTTC.

The V call is TRBV5-1, the J call TRBJ2-1, with 7 positions matching TRBD2. V gave up 3 bases and J gave up 7 bases; unmatched junction bases: 7. This CDR3 contains 14 residues. Looked up from germline, CDR1 is SGHRS and CDR2 is YFSETQ. The CDR3 spells CASSYGGETNEQFF. In DNA form, the CDR3 reads TGCGCCAGCAGCTATGGGGGGGAAACGAATGAGCAGTTCTTC.

This chain joins TRBV19 and TRBJ1-2, with D hard to call. The CDR3 runs to 15 residues. Germline CDR1 and CDR2: LNHDA and SQIVND (reference sequence). V was shortened by 1 base and J by 8 bases, with 17 bases between the two germline ends. The DNA of the CDR3 is TGTGCCAGTAGTATAGGCCGACTAGAACTGCGGGGCTACACCTTC. It yields the protein CASSIGRLELRGYTF.

The genes are TRBV4-3 and TRBJ1-3; D call uncertain. Germline values: CDR1 LGHNA, CDR2 YSLEER. Trimming cost V 2 bases and J 4 bases, with 15 bases left between them. This CDR3 has 16 residues. DNA for the CDR3: TGCGCCAGCAGCCAAACGCACGCGGGTCCGGGAAACACCATATATTTT. It encodes CASSQTHAGPGNTIYF.

The chain is built from TRBV5-1 and TRBJ2-1, with TRBD2 identical over 8 bases. J was trimmed by 15 bases and V by 0 bases; bases with no gene match: 11. This CDR3 is 14 amino acids long. CDR1 is SGHRS and CDR2 is YFSETQ in the germline V gene. The CDR3 region is CASSLVAGGPGRFF. CDR3 coding DNA: TGCGCCAGCAGCTTGGTCGCGGGGGGCCCGGGGCGGTTCTTC.

V gene TRBV19 combines with J gene TRBJ1-2; D is possibly TRBD1 (6 bases). Germline V gives CDR1 LNHDA, CDR2 SQIVND (reference sequence). Trimming left V 3 bases short and J 0 bases short, with 11 bases between. This CDR3 contains 15 residues. The CDR3 DNA is TGTGCCAGTAGTATTGGACAGAGAGCTAACTATGGCTACACCTTC. The encoded protein is CASSIGQRANYGYTF.

The chain has TRBV28 and TRBJ2-2; TRBD1 aligns across 7 bases. CDR3 length equals 17 residues. V gave up 6 bases and J gave up 6 bases; unmatched junction bases: 16. The germline CDR1 and CDR2 sequences are MDHEN and SYDVKM. CDR3 sequence: CASSLPGQRVVAGELFF. The CDR3 DNA reads as TGTGCCAGCAGCCTACCGGGACAGAGGGTTGTAGCCGGGGAGCTGTTTTTT. Full variable domain (outside the CDR3, taken from reference TRBV28 and TRBJ2-2): DVKVTQSSRYLVKRTGEKVFLECVQDMDHENMFWYRQDPGLGLRLIYFSYDVKMKEKGDIPEGYSVSREKKERFSLILESASTNQTSMYLCASSLPGQRVVAGELFFGEGSRLTVL.

The chain joins TRBV9 to TRBJ2-3; TRBD1 is a possible D gene (5 bases). Trimming took off 3 bases at V and 2 bases at J, with 16 bases between the two ends. This CDR3 region has 16 residues. CDR1 is SGDLS and CDR2 is YYNGEE in the germline V gene. This CDR3 is CASSAQTGSYTDTQYF. In nucleotides, the CDR3 is TGTGCCAGCAGCGCCCAAACAGGATCTTACACAGATACGCAGTATTTT.

The gene calls are TRBV5-1 and TRBJ1-4, with 12 positions matching TRBD1. The CDR3 runs 15 residues. Germline V gives CDR1 SGHRS, CDR2 YFSETQ. Trimming at V came to 4 bases and at J to 8 bases, leaving 6 bases not matched to a gene. The CDR3, as DNA: TGCGCCAGCAGCAAAGGGACAGGGGGCATGGAAAAACTGTTTTTT. Translation gives CASSKGTGGMEKLFF.

The chain recombines TRBV5-6 with TRBJ2-5; 10 bases line up with TRBD2. Germline V gene data show CDR1 as SGHDT and CDR2 as YYEEEE. This CDR3 region has 17 residues. V lost 0 bases to trimming and J lost 5 bases; unmatched junction nucleotides: 10. The CDR3 DNA is TGTGCCAGCAGCTTGGGAGAACTAGCGGGGCGAGGGGAGACCCAGTACTTC. It translates to CASSLGELAGRGETQYF.

The rearrangement links TRBV2 to TRBJ1-1; D not resolved. Per the germline V gene, CDR1 is SNHLY and CDR2 is FYNNEI. The CDR3 extends over 13 amino acids. Trimming pared 3 bases from V and 4 bases from J, leaving 9 bases between. CDR3 sequence: CASSDLGGTEAFF. Written as DNA, the CDR3 is TGTGCCAGCAGTGACTTGGGAGGCACTGAAGCTTTCTTT.

The chain joins TRBV6-6 to TRBJ1-3, with a weak D call TRBD1 (6 bases). The CDR3 is 16 residues long. V was clipped by 0 bases and J by 6 bases, with 15 bases between them. CDR1 is MNHNY, CDR2 SVGAGI, per germline (reference sequence). The CDR3 here is CASSYSSGARVNTIYF. The CDR3 DNA follows: TGTGCCAGCAGTTACTCCTCAGGGGCGCGGGTAAACACCATATATTTT.

V usage is TRBV10-1 and J usage is TRBJ1-6; maybe TRBD1 (5 bases). Germline CDR1 reads WNHNN; CDR2 reads SYGVQD (reference sequence). Trimming removed 7 bases from V and 7 bases from J, with 11 bases in between. The CDR3 runs to 13 residues. CDR3 DNA: TGCGCCAGCAAATCGACAGCAAATTCACCCCTCCACTTT. It translates to CASKSTANSPLHF.

This chain uses TRBV6-5 with TRBJ2-3; possibly TRBD2 for D (5 bases). This CDR3 contains 15 residues. The V and J ends lost 2 bases and 1 base respectively, with 10 bases between them. Germline values: CDR1 MNHEY, CDR2 SVGAGI. This chain's CDR3 is CASSYDSVRTDTQYF. The DNA of the CDR3 is TGTGCCAGCAGTTACGATAGCGTACGCACAGATACGCAGTATTTT.

The chain couples TRBV6-1 to TRBJ2-7, with 9 bases aligning to TRBD1. The CDR3 sequence is 14 residues long. Per germline, CDR1 MNHNS and CDR2 SASEGT. V dropped 7 bases and J dropped 3; count of bases not matched to a gene: 7. CDR3 region: CASTPGQGIYEQYV. The CDR3 coding sequence is TGTGCCAGCACCCCGGGACAGGGTATCTACGAGCAGTACGTC.

The chain has TRBV11-3 and TRBJ2-3, with TRBD1 matching 10 bases. The length of the CDR3 is 16 residues. Germline CDR1 reads SGHNT; CDR2 reads YENEEA. The J segment lost 5 bases and the V segment lost 4 bases, leaving 9 bases of the junction unmatched. CDR3 nucleotide sequence: TGTGCCAGCAGCTATTCCGGGACAGGGGCAAGAGATACGCAGTATTTT. The encoded protein is CASSYSGTGARDTQYF.

The chain joins TRBV4-1 to TRBJ1-2, with a weak D call TRBD1 (6 bases). CDR1 and CDR2 (germline): MGHRA, YSYEKL. There are 18 residues in the CDR3. Trimming pared 4 bases from V and 2 bases from J, leaving 23 bases between. In DNA, the CDR3 is TGCGCCAGCAGCCCGACTAAGGGGCTCCGGACAGCAAACTATGGCTACACCTTC. Translation: CASSPTKGLRTANYGYTF.

This rearrangement joins TRBV6-4 to TRBJ1-2; tentatively, D is TRBD1 (5 bases). Between the trimmed V and J ends, which lost 5 bases and 2 bases, there was a span of 18 bases. The CDR3 spans 16 residues. The germline V gene encodes CDR1 MRHNA and CDR2 SNTAGT. The CDR3 spells CASSSVAGTTNYGYTF. As DNA, the CDR3 is TGTGCCAGCAGTTCAGTCGCCGGGACTACCAACTATGGCTACACCTTC.

The count of this clone is one. The chain carries TRBV11-2 and TRBJ1-2; TRBD1 matches 9 bases. Germline V CDR1 and CDR2: SGHAT, FQNNGV. V was clipped by 4 bases and J by 4 bases; unmatched bases: 1. The CDR3 is made up of 13 amino acids. DNA for the CDR3: TGTGCCAGCAGCTCGACAGGGGGCTATGGCTACACCTTC. Translating it yields CASSSTGGYGYTF.

This clone was observed once. The V call is TRBV5-1, the J call TRBJ1-4, with unresolved D. Germline CDR1 and CDR2: SGHRS and YFSETQ. The length of the CDR3 is 14 residues. Trimming took 0 bases from V and 8 from J, leaving 11 bases between them. The CDR3 sequence: CASSLVPVGEKLFF. Here the CDR3 DNA reads TGCGCCAGCAGCTTGGTCCCTGTGGGCGAAAAACTGTTTTTT.

The V gene is TRBV5-4, the J gene TRBJ2-3; TRBD2 might be the D (7 bases). CDR3 length equals 16 residues. CDR1 and CDR2 from the germline V gene are SGHNT and YYREEE (reference sequence). The V and J ends lost 4 bases and 1 base respectively, with 16 bases between them. The CDR3 spells CASSPEWGGGTDTQYF. The CDR3 region has the DNA TGTGCCAGCAGCCCCGAGTGGGGGGGCGGCACAGATACGCAGTATTTT.

This chain uses TRBV6-1 with TRBJ1-2; 9 positions agree with TRBD1. CDR1 and CDR2 (germline): MNHNS, SASEGT. This CDR3 region has 14 residues. The V and J ends lost 4 bases and 7 bases, in that order; junction bases with no gene match: 7. The CDR3 DNA reads as TGTGCCAGCAGTGTAAAACAGGGGGCTAGTGGCTACACCTTC. It specifies CASSVKQGASGYTF.

This clone was seen only a few times. This rearrangement joins TRBV28 to TRBJ1-5, with D perhaps matching TRBD1 (6 bases). V shed 8 bases and J shed 6 bases, with 20 bases lying between them. Looked up from germline, CDR1 is MDHEN and CDR2 is SYDVKM. The CDR3 is 15 residues long. The CDR3 spells CASSSPGGPGQPQHF. CDR3 sequence (DNA): TGTGCCAGCTCGAGCCCCGGGGGGCCAGGTCAGCCCCAGCATTTT.